Included here is one T cell receptor (beta chain) sequence, with context. This specimen belongs to a study of technical replicates of blood from several donors. The CDR3 is 15 amino acids. The ends were cut back, 4 bases at V and 2 bases at J, with 13 bases in the middle. Germline CDR1 and CDR2: LGHNA and YSLEER. Generated by immunoSEQ multiplex PCR, the TCRdb table keeps only in-frame clones and is missing some. The sample has 50,000 to 60,000 clones; around 92% are singletons. This clonotype originated in a human donor in good health. Some clones in this sample may be carry-over from other donors' samples. J is TRBJ2-3 and V is TRBV4-3, with a tentative D call TRBD2 (7 bases). Sequenced material: PBMCs. Here the CDR3 reads CASSPQGRVTDTQYF. The CDR3 nucleotides read TGCGCCAGCAGCCCCCAGGGGAGGGTCACAGATACGCAGTATTTT.